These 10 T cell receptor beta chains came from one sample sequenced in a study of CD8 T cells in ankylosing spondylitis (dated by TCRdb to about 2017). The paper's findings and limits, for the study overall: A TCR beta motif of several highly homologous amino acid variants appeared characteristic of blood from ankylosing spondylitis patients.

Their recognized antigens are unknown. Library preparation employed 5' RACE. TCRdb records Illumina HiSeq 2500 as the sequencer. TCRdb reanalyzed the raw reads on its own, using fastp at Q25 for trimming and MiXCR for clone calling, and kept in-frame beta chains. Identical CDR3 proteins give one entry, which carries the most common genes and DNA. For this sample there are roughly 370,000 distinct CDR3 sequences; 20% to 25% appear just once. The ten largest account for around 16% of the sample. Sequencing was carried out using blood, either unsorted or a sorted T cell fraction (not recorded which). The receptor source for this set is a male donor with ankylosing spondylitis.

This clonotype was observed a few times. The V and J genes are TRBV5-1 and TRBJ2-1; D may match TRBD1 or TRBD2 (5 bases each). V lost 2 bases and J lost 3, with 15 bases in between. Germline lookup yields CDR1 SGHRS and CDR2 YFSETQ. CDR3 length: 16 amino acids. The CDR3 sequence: CASSFDGGTNYNEQFF. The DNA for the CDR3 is TGCGCCAGCAGCTTCGATGGGGGTACCAACTACAATGAGCAGTTCTTC.

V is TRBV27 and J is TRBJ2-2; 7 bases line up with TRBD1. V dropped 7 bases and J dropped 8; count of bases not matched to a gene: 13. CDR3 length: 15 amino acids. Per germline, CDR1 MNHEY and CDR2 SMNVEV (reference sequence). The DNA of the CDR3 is TGTGCCAGCACCCACCTGGACAGGTTTGATGGGGAGCTGTTTTTT. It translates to CASTHLDRFDGELFF.

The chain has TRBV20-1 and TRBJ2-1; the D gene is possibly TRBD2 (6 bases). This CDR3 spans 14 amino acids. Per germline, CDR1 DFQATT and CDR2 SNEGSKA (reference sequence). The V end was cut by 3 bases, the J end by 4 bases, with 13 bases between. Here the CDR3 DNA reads TGCAGTGCTAGTTGGGGGGAAGGTTACAATGAGCAGTTCTTC. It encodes CSASWGEGYNEQFF.

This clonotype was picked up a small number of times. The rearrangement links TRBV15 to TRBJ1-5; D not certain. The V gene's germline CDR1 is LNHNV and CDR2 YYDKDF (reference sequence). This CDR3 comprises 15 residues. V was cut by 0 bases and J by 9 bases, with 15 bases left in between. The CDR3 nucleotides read TGTGCCACCAGCAGAGATCAGCAGGCTTATACGCCCCAGCATTTT. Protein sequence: CATSRDQQAYTPQHF.

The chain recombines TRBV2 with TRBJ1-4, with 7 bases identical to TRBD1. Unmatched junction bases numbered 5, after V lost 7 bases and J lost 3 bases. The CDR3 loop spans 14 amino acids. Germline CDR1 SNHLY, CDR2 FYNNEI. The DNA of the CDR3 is TGTGCCAGCACGTGGCAGGGGGCTAATGAAAAACTGTTTTTT. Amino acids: CASTWQGANEKLFF.

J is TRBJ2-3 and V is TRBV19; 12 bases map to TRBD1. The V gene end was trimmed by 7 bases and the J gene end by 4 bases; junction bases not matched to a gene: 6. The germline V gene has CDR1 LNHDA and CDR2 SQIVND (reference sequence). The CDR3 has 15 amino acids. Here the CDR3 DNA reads TGTGCCAGTACTAGGGGGACAGGGGGCCCAGATACGCAGTATTTT. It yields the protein CASTRGTGGPDTQYF.

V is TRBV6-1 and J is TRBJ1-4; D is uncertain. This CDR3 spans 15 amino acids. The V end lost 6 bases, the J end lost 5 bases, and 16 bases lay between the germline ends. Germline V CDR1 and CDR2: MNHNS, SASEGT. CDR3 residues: CASSAIPGVNEKLFF. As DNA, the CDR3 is TGTGCCAGCAGCGCGATACCCGGAGTAAATGAAAAACTGTTTTTT.

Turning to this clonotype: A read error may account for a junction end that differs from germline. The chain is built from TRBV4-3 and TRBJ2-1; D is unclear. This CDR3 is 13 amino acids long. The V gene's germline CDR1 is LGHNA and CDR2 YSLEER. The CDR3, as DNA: TGCGCCAGCAGCCAAGATCTAGGCAATGAGCTGTTCTTC. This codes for CASSQDLGNELFF.

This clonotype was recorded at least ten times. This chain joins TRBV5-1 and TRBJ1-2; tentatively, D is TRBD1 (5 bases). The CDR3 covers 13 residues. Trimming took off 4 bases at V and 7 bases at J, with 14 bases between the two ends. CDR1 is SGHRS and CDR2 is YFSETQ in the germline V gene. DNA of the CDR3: TGCGCCAGCAGCGCGACAGAATCCGGTGGCTACACCTTC. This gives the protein CASSATESGGYTF.

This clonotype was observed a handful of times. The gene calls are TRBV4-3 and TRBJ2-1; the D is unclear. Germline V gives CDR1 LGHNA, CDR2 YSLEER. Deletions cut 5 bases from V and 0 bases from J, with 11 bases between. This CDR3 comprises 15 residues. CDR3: CASSVFLSSYNEQFF. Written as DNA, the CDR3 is TGCGCCAGCAGCGTTTTTCTCAGCTCCTACAATGAGCAGTTCTTC.